The TCR beta chain described here comes from a study of blood T cells in healthy people across ages. Through a sample-barcoded 5' primer and a J-beta primer mix, a second PCR was run for about 6 to 11 cycles. TCRdb passed the 5' RACE reads through MiXCR, listing each CDR3 protein once. The sample includes about 1.7 million distinct CDR3 sequences, 28% of them seen just once. The CDR3 runs 13 residues. Germline assignment: CDR1 KGHDR and CDR2 SFDVKD. V lost 3 bases to trimming and J lost 6 bases, with 8 bases between them. This clonotype has ten or more counts. The receptor was isolated from a woman in her twenties or thirties in good health. The specimen sequenced was blood. The V call is TRBV24-1, the J call TRBJ2-1; no clear D gene. The CDR3 loop reads CATSDLTSNEQFF. The CDR3 bases are TGTGCCACCAGTGATCTGACTTCCAATGAGCAGTTCTTC.